This section outlines one TCR beta chain sequence together with its context. The sample comes from a study of shared clonotypes between healthy human individuals. Sequencing was at deep level. The data were produced by immunoSEQ multiplex PCR, yet TCRdb's version contains in-frame clones alone and is incomplete. There are over a million clones in the sample; about 75% occur only once, and roughly 1.4% lies in the top ten. Sequencing input: memory CD4+ T cells sorted from blood. Subset given: CD45RA-negative fraction. This sequence was found in a man in his late teens or twenties in good health.

DNA of the CDR3: TGTGCCAGTAGTATAGATCTCAGTCAGCCCCAGCATTTT. This translates into CASSIDLSQPQHF. J is TRBJ1-5 and V is TRBV19; D ambiguous. The V gene's germline CDR1 is LNHDA and CDR2 SQIVND (reference sequence). The CDR3 is made up of 13 amino acids. V was pared by 0 bases and J by 6 bases, with 6 bases between.